This note documents a single T cell receptor beta chain sequence. Germline V gene lookup returns CDR1 SGHVS and CDR2 FNYEAQ. The V gene lost 5 bases and the J gene lost 2 bases, with 12 bases spanning the gap. The CDR3 is 15 amino acids. This record comes from a study of T cell changes during pregnancy in multiple sclerosis. TCRdb's table, derived via immunoSEQ multiplex PCR, lists solely in-frame clones and lacks some. This table holds about 70,000 clones, roughly 94% found once. The sequence came from a female donor with multiple sclerosis, enrolled in a pregnancy study. The chain has TRBV7-6 and TRBJ1-4; no clear D gene. The specimen was peripheral blood, collected in the third trimester of pregnancy. CDR3 coding DNA: TGTGCCAGCAGCGTTCCCGCGCCCACTAATGAAAAACTGTTTTTT. This gives the protein CASSVPAPTNEKLFF.